The clone carrying this T cell receptor (beta chain) was counted once. The record originates from a study of blood T cell repertoires in COVID-19. In germline, CDR1 is SGHNT, CDR2 YYREEE (reference sequence). The ends were cut back, 4 bases at V and 2 bases at J, with 13 bases in the middle. The CDR3 runs to 14 residues. Per the authors' pipeline: Cell counts per sample came from amplifying reference gene primers. This table comes from immunoSEQ multiplex PCR, and its TCRdb copy is limited to in-frame clones, with some not included. The V and J calls and the clone size are those of that table, but D and trimming were determined from the DNA. The repertoire holds 150,000 to 200,000 clones, with 65% to 85% as singletons.

Sequenced sample: peripheral blood. V and J are TRBV5-4 and TRBJ2-7; D gene uncertain. The sequence was collected from a human donor with acute or convalescent COVID-19. The donor label of this sample is uncertain. The CDR3 reads CASSIPDIPYEQYF. As DNA, the CDR3 is TGTGCCAGCAGCATACCAGACATCCCCTACGAGCAGTACTTC.